These 31 T cell receptor beta chains were sequenced from one sample in a study of tumor-infiltrating lymphocytes in primary liver carcinoma. The input was approximately 500 ng total RNA; TCR beta cDNA was made from it with a constant-region primer. Amplification in three nested multiplex PCR rounds with slightly modified ARM-PCR gave rise to TCR beta libraries. TRBV1-TRBV30 forward primers paired with a C-beta reverse primer were used in the first two PCR rounds, which ran roughly 9 cycles each. MiXCR, applied by TCRdb to the multiplex PCR reads, yields one record per CDR3 protein. The table shows tens of thousands of distinct CDR3 sequences, with approximately 70% occurring only once. Taking about 18-30 mg of unsorted bulk tissue, the authors co-extracted RNA and DNA. The sample taken for sequencing was liver tumor tissue from sampling region 1. The subset denotes: tumor region T1, superior pole. The source of these receptors is a man in his forties with primary liver carcinoma and hepatitis B virus infection.

This chain joins TRBV20-1 and TRBJ2-7; no definite D call. The CDR3 loop spans 12 amino acids. Between the trimmed V and J ends, which lost 7 bases and 2 bases, there was a span of 12 bases. The germline V gene has CDR1 DFQATT and CDR2 SNEGSKA (reference sequence). CDR3 amino acids: CSVQYPPYEQYF. The CDR3 DNA sequence: TGCAGTGTGCAGTACCCTCCCTACGAGCAGTACTTC.

Concerning this clonotype itself: Sequence at one end of the junction differs from germline and may be a read error. The V and J genes are TRBV6-2 or TRBV6-3 and TRBJ1-5; TRBD1 matches 7 bases. CDR3 length: 17 residues. CDR1 and CDR2 from the germline V gene are MNHEY and SVGEGT. CDR3 sequence: CASIPTEGAYSNQPQHF. CDR3 nucleotide sequence: TGTGCCAGTATCCCTACAGAGGGGGCGTATAGCAATCAACCCCAGCATTTT.

With regard to this clonotype: The junction does not match germline at one end; this may be a read error. The chain recombines TRBV9 with TRBJ1-6; no firm D call. CDR3 length equals 13 residues. Germline V gene lookup returns CDR1 SGDLS and CDR2 YYNGEE. The CDR3 region is CAGSVTENSLLHF. In nucleotides, the CDR3 is TGTGCCGGCAGCGTAACGGAAAATTCACTCCTCCACTTT.

Details on this clonotype: An end of the junction does not agree with germline; a read error may underlie this. The gene calls are TRBV6-6 and TRBJ2-1; D gene uncertain. This CDR3 has 15 residues. The germline gives CDR1 MNHNY, CDR2 SVGAGI (reference sequence). CDR3 DNA sequence: TGTGCCAACAGTCATGGGATCTATACCTTAGATGAGCAGCTCTTC. It encodes CANSHGIYTLDEQLF.

At least ten counts were recorded for this clonotype. The chain recombines TRBV29-1 with TRBJ2-3; D is undetermined. The CDR3 is 10 amino acids. Germline CDR1 SQVTM, CDR2 ANQGSEA. V lost 4 bases and J lost 7, with 6 bases in between. The CDR3 sequence is CSVVQHTQYF. The CDR3 region has the DNA TGCAGCGTTGTTCAGCATACGCAGTATTTT.

This chain links TRBV11-2 with TRBJ1-1; D unclear. The CDR3 runs 14 residues. CDR1 is SGHAT and CDR2 is FQNNGV in the germline V gene. CDR3 sequence: CVNSSTAFDTEAFF. Written as DNA, the CDR3 is TGTGTCAACAGCTCAACGGCCTTCGACACTGAAGCTTTCTTT.

This clonotype has a count of ten or more. The V gene is TRBV7-9, the J gene TRBJ2-7; D gene uncertain. Germline V lookup: CDR1 SEHNR, CDR2 FQNEAQ (reference sequence). V lost 1 base to trimming and J lost 7 bases, with 8 bases between them. The CDR3 length is 12 residues. CDR3 bases: TGTGCCAGCAGCTTAGTAGGGATGGAGCAGTACTTC. Translation: CASSLVGMEQYF.

As regards this clonotype: This may be a read error: a much more frequent sequence differs by one nucleotide. CDR3: CASGTGDNQPQHF. In DNA, the CDR3 is TGTGCCAGTGGGACAGGGGACAATCAGCCCCAGCATTTT. The chain employs TRBV19 and TRBJ1-5, with TRBD1 matching over 10 bases. In germline, CDR1 is LNHDA, CDR2 SQIVND (reference sequence). V dropped 8 bases and J dropped 3; count of bases not matched to a gene: 1. The CDR3 runs to 13 residues.

Concerning this clonotype: Sequence at one end of the junction differs from germline and may be a read error. The rearrangement uses TRBV5-4 and TRBJ2-6; possible D gene TRBD2, 6 bases. CDR3 length: 15 amino acids. Germline loops: CDR1 SGHNT, CDR2 YYREEE (reference sequence). In nucleotides, the CDR3 is TGTGCCAGCAGTCTTGAACTAGCTGGGGCCAGCGTCCTGACTTTC. This encodes CASSLELAGASVLTF.

Notes on this clonotype: Relative to the germline gene, one junction end is altered; a read error may explain this. The V gene is TRBV11-3, the J gene TRBJ2-1; a weak D match, TRBD2 (5 bases). This CDR3 is built from 16 residues. Looked up from germline, CDR1 is SGHNT and CDR2 is YENEEA. This CDR3 reads CAISLEGGADYNDQFF. The CDR3 nucleotides read TGTGCCATCAGCTTAGAGGGTGGAGCAGACTACAATGACCAGTTCTTC. Full variable domain (rest looked up from reference TRBV11-3 and TRBJ2-1): EAGVVQSPRYKIIEKKQPVAFWCNPISGHNTLYWYLQNLGQGPELLIRYENEEAVDDSQLPKDRFSAERLKGVDSTLKIQPAELGDSAVYLCAISLEGGADYNDQFFGPGTRLTVL.

Worth noting for this clonotype: A junction boundary mismatches the germline segment, possibly from a read error. This chain joins TRBV7-9 and TRBJ2-1; D ambiguous. Germline-derived CDR1 and CDR2 are SEHNR and FQNEAQ (reference sequence). The CDR3 runs to 17 residues. The CDR3 bases are TGTGCCAGCAGCTTACCATATCAAGGGCCTAACACAAATGGGCAGTTCTTC. This gives the protein CASSLPYQGPNTNGQFF.

In its sample, this clonotype ranks as medium-sized. The chain joins TRBV12-3 or TRBV12-4 to TRBJ1-2; tentatively, D is TRBD1 (5 bases). CDR3 length: 13 residues. The germline V and J ends were trimmed by 3 bases and 5 bases, with 10 bases remaining between them. CDR3 nucleotide sequence: TGTGCCAGCAGTTTCCGGGGCTCATATGGCTACACCTTC. It translates to CASSFRGSYGYTF.

This clonotype was recorded only once. This chain joins TRBV13 and TRBJ2-1, with D maybe TRBD2 (5 bases). V lost 9 bases, J lost 7 bases, and 19 bases lay in between. CDR3 length: 14 residues. Germline CDR1 PRHDT, CDR2 FYEKMQ (reference sequence). CDR3 sequence reads: CASSPGIVQNEQFF. The CDR3 bases are TGTGCCAGTAGCCCCGGGATTGTGCAAAATGAGCAGTTCTTC.

Turning to this clonotype: In this CDR3 the conserved last residue, phenylalanine or tryptophan, is missing, so a read error is likely. This sequence joins TRBV5-4 and TRBJ2-3; D assignment may be TRBD1 or TRBD2 (5 bases each). This CDR3 has 14 residues. Per germline, CDR1 SGHNT and CDR2 YYREEE (reference sequence). CDR3 region: CTSSPGTTLDTQYV. CDR3 coding DNA: TGTACCAGCAGCCCCGGGACCACACTTGATACGCAGTATGTT.

In regard to this clonotype: The junction does not match germline at one end; this may be a read error. CDR3 bases: TGTGCCATCAATGGTGGCAGGGTGAACACTGAAGTTTTCTTT. Amino acid sequence: CAINGGRVNTEVFF. The chain uses TRBV11-2 and TRBJ1-1; D perhaps matches TRBD1 (5 bases). This CDR3 has 14 residues. Germline V gene sequence: CDR1 SGHAT, CDR2 FQNNGV.

The table lists this clonotype with a few counts. Sequence at one end of the junction differs from germline and may be a read error. V usage is TRBV11-2 and J usage is TRBJ1-1, with D perhaps matching TRBD1 (6 bases). CDR1 and CDR2 (germline): SGHAT, FQNNGV. The CDR3 totals 17 residues. For the CDR3, the DNA is TGTGCCAGCAGCTTAATGGATACAGGGAAGCTAGTCCGTGAAGCTATCTTT. The encoded protein is CASSLMDTGKLVREAIF.

A word on this clonotype: Since a much larger clone is just one base distant, this may be a read error. The CDR3 does not end in the conserved phenylalanine or tryptophan, so this is likely a read error. This rearrangement joins TRBV9 to TRBJ1-2, with D unresolved. The V end lost 2 bases, the J end lost 6 bases, and 8 bases lay between the germline ends. The CDR3 loop spans 12 amino acids. Germline CDR1 SGDLS, CDR2 YYNGEE. The CDR3: CASSVNRDGYTL. CDR3 coding DNA: TGTGCCAGCAGCGTCAACAGAGATGGCTACACCTTA.

As regards this clonotype: Relative to the germline gene, one junction end is altered; a read error may explain this. This chain connects TRBV4-1 to TRBJ2-1, with a tentative D call TRBD2 (6 bases). The germline CDR1 and CDR2 sequences are MGHRA and YSYEKL. CDR3 size: 15 residues. The CDR3 DNA reads as TGCCCCAGCAGCCAAAGTAGCGGATGGAAGAATGAACAGTTCTTC. Its translation is CPSSQSSGWKNEQFF.

This clonotype was observed a few times. A junction end diverges from the germline sequence, so it may reflect a read error. The chain carries TRBV2 and TRBJ2-3; 11 nucleotides align to TRBD2. The CDR3 length is 17 residues. From germline, CDR1 is SNHLY and CDR2 FYNNEI. DNA of the CDR3: TGTGCCAACAGTGAAACCTTAGCGGGAGGGGGCACAGATACGCAGTATTTT. This translates into CANSETLAGGGTDTQYF. Combining the CDR3 with reference TRBV2 and TRBJ2-3 gives the whole variable domain EPEVTQTPSHQVTQMGQEVILRCVPISNHLYFYWYRQILGQKVEFLVSFYNNEISEKSEIFDDQFSVERPDGSNFTLKIRSTKLEDSAMYFCANSETLAGGGTDTQYFGPGTRLTVL.

A note on this clonotype: The CDR3 does not end in the conserved phenylalanine or tryptophan, so this is likely a read error. The chain combines TRBV12-3 or TRBV12-4 with TRBJ1-5; D is undetermined. CDR3 size: 15 residues. V was cut by 4 bases and J by 4 bases, with 14 bases left in between. The CDR3 reads CASSSGQGSNQPQHL. The CDR3 nucleotides read TGTGCCAGCAGTTCTGGGCAAGGAAGTAATCAGCCCCAGCATTTA.

This clonotype was found a few times. Since a much larger clone is just one base distant, this may be a read error. The V gene is TRBV25-1, the J gene TRBJ2-7, with D unresolved. The CDR3 is 14 amino acids. Germline V CDR1 and CDR2: MGHDK, SYGVNS. The CDR3 loop is CTSSHLESNYEQYF. The CDR3 region has the DNA TGTACCAGCAGTCACCTTGAGAGTAACTACGAGCAGTACTTC.

Details on this clonotype: A read error may account for a junction end that differs from germline. The rearrangement uses TRBV6-5 and TRBJ2-5; D gene uncertain. There are 12 residues in the CDR3. CDR1 is MNHEY and CDR2 is SVGAGI in the germline V gene. CDR3 residues: CPSSYSRETQYF. CDR3 nucleotides: TGTCCCAGCAGTTACTCACGAGAGACCCAATACTTC.

V gene TRBV24-1 combines with J gene TRBJ2-5, with TRBD2 matching over 13 bases. Germline CDR1 KGHDR, CDR2 SFDVKD. The CDR3 consists of 17 residues. V lost 10 bases and J lost 5; bases outside the gene matches: 15. The CDR3 spells CATGDSGTSGAQETQYF. CDR3 coding DNA: TGTGCCACTGGTGATTCGGGGACTAGCGGGGCTCAGGAGACCCAGTACTTC.

As concerns this clonotype: Mismatch with germline at one junction end may stem from a read error. The chain employs TRBV11-2 and TRBJ2-2; no firm D call. In germline, CDR1 is SGHAT, CDR2 FQNNGV. The CDR3 has 17 amino acids. The CDR3 DNA follows: TGTGCCAGTAGCTTAGTATTAGGACGGGTGAACACCGGGGAGCTGTTTTTT. Its protein product is CASSLVLGRVNTGELFF.

Concerning this clonotype itself: In this CDR3 the conserved last residue, phenylalanine or tryptophan, is missing, so a read error is likely. The rearrangement joins TRBV12-3 or TRBV12-4 to TRBJ1-1; D is uncertain. This CDR3 has 13 amino acids. Trimming cost V 5 bases and J 4 bases, with 11 bases left between them. CDR3 sequence: CASSPKGSTEAFY. In nucleotides, the CDR3 is TGTGCCAGCAGTCCAAAGGGCAGCACTGAAGCTTTCTAT.

To note about this clonotype: The junction departs from germline at one end; a sequencing error may be responsible. This rearrangement joins TRBV4-1 to TRBJ1-6; 9 bases agree with TRBD1. The germline V gene encodes CDR1 MGHRA and CDR2 YSYEKL. This CDR3 spans 16 amino acids. CDR3 in amino acids: CASSHHLQGADLPFHF. The CDR3 DNA follows: TGCGCCAGCAGCCACCACCTACAGGGGGCGGATTTACCCTTCCACTTC.

This chain joins TRBV6-2 or TRBV6-3 and TRBJ1-1, with a tentative D call TRBD1 (5 bases). Germline CDR1 MNHEY, CDR2 SVGEGT. Trimming removed 6 bases at V and 7 bases at J, with 21 bases between. The CDR3 totals 15 residues. This chain's CDR3 is CASRTFDSGQNEAFF. The CDR3 nucleotides read TGTGCCAGCAGGACTTTCGACAGTGGGCAGAATGAAGCTTTCTTT.

Remarks on this clonotype: The final CDR3 position lacks the conserved phenylalanine or tryptophan, pointing to a likely read error. The V gene is TRBV11-2, the J gene TRBJ2-5, with D unresolved. Trimming removed 5 bases at V and 2 bases at J, with 24 bases between. The CDR3 loop spans 18 amino acids. Germline-derived CDR1 and CDR2 are SGHAT and FQNNGV. The CDR3 sequence is CASSQSVDSDSSQETQYS. CDR3 bases: TGTGCCAGCAGCCAGTCAGTGGATAGTGACTCTTCGCAAGAGACCCAGTACTCC.

On this clonotype itself: The junction departs from the called germline gene at one end, perhaps through a read error. The CDR3 spells CASSQDRVDTYNERFF. The CDR3 coding sequence is TGCGCCAGCAGTCAAGATAGAGTAGACACCTACAATGAGCGTTTCTTC. The V gene is TRBV4-3, the J gene TRBJ2-1; no clear D gene. The CDR3 extends over 16 amino acids. Looked up from germline, CDR1 is LGHNA and CDR2 is YSLEER.

This clonotype was counted between two and nine times. A read error may produce the germline difference seen at one junction end. The chain combines TRBV18 with TRBJ1-1; 7 bases align to TRBD1. The CDR3 covers 15 residues. CDR1 and CDR2 from the germline V gene are KGHSH and LQKENI. The CDR3: CASSPRGQTNTVAFF. The CDR3 coding sequence is TGTGCCAGCTCACCAAGGGGACAGACGAACACTGTAGCTTTCTTT. The complete variable domain, with remaining parts taken from reference TRBV18 and TRBJ1-1, reads NAGVMQNPRHLVRRRGQEARLRCSPMKGHSHVYWYRQLPEEGLKFMVYLQKENIIDESGMPKERFSAEFPKEGPSILRIQQVVRGDSAAYFCASSPRGQTNTVAFFGQGTRLTVV.

The chain combines TRBV6-2 or TRBV6-3 with TRBJ2-2; D remains ambiguous. The germline V and J ends were trimmed by 1 base and 9 bases, with 9 bases remaining between them. The germline V gene has CDR1 MNHEY and CDR2 SVGEGT. This CDR3 contains 13 residues. The CDR3 DNA reads TGTGCCAGCAGTTACTTCTCAAGTTGGGAGCTGTTTTTT. It encodes CASSYFSSWELFF.